Following are 25 T cell receptor beta chains from one sample sequenced in a study of Ad26.COV2.S vaccination and SARS-CoV-2 variants. Sequencing was performed with immunoSEQ multiplex PCR; in TCRdb, only in-frame clones are kept and a portion is missing. Among over 110,000 clones listed, more than 80% were seen once. Sequenced material: peripheral blood, taken after recovery from COVID-19. The receptors stem from a human donor who had recovered from COVID-19.

This rearrangement joins TRBV28 to TRBJ2-1, with a possible D match to TRBD2 (6 bases). Germline lookup yields CDR1 MDHEN and CDR2 SYDVKM. Deletions cut 4 bases from V and 10 bases from J, with 17 bases between. The CDR3 covers 14 residues. CDR3 in DNA: TGTGCCAGCAGTTCAGGACGCGGGGCCCACGAGCAGTTCTTC. Translated: CASSSGRGAHEQFF. The full variable domain, in which reference TRBV28 and TRBJ2-1 provide the parts outside the CDR3, is DVKVTQSSRYLVKRTGEKVFLECVQDMDHENMFWYRQDPGLGLRLIYFSYDVKMKEKGDIPEGYSVSREKKERFSLILESASTNQTSMYLCASSSGRGAHEQFFGPGTRLTVL.

The chain uses TRBV29-1 and TRBJ2-1; no definite D call. Trimming pared 6 bases from V and 0 bases from J, leaving 15 bases between. The CDR3 length is 15 residues. From germline, CDR1 is SQVTM and CDR2 ANQGSEA. The CDR3 DNA reads as TGCAGCGTGGAAACTGACGGTAGCTCCTACAATGAGCAGTTCTTC. Residues: CSVETDGSSYNEQFF.

This chain links TRBV20-1 with TRBJ2-7; D perhaps matches TRBD2 (5 bases). Germline CDR1 and CDR2: DFQATT and SNEGSKA (reference sequence). The CDR3 contains 11 residues. V dropped 6 bases and J dropped 2 bases, with 8 bases sitting between them. The CDR3 spells CSARTPYEQYF. The CDR3 DNA reads TGCAGTGCAAGGACTCCCTACGAGCAGTACTTC.

This sequence joins TRBV5-8 and TRBJ1-2; a weak D match, TRBD1 (6 bases). Trimming left V 1 base short and J 3 bases short, with 10 bases between. Germline loops: CDR1 SGHTS, CDR2 YDEGEE. The CDR3 runs 14 residues. The CDR3 protein is CASSLPGQYYGYTF. The DNA of the CDR3 is TGTGCCAGCAGCTTGCCAGGACAGTACTATGGCTACACCTTC.

The rearrangement joins TRBV5-1 to TRBJ2-7, with unresolved D. Germline V gene sequence: CDR1 SGHRS, CDR2 YFSETQ. The CDR3 sequence is 14 residues long. Trimming pared 6 bases from V and 2 bases from J, leaving 15 bases between. CDR3 nucleotide sequence: TGCGCCAGCACCTTCGACTCTACTCCCTACGAGCAGTACTTC. As protein: CASTFDSTPYEQYF.

The chain carries TRBV2 and TRBJ1-5, with 9 bases that match TRBD1. The CDR3 spans 14 residues. The trim removed 8 bases at V and 5 bases at J, leaving 7 bases unmatched. The germline V gene has CDR1 SNHLY and CDR2 FYNNEI. Written as DNA, the CDR3 is TGTGCCAGCGGGAGACAGGGGGTTTATCAGCCCCAGCATTTT. Residues: CASGRQGVYQPQHF.

This clone was seen just once. The V call is TRBV28, the J call TRBJ2-3; D possibly corresponds to TRBD2 (6 bases). V was clipped by 5 bases and J by 6 bases, with 15 bases between them. The CDR3 is 14 amino acids. Germline V gene sequence: CDR1 MDHEN, CDR2 SYDVKM. CDR3 sequence: CASSRPREADTQYF. The CDR3 region has the DNA TGTGCCAGCAGTCGCCCCAGGGAGGCGGATACGCAGTATTTT.

The rearrangement joins TRBV19 to TRBJ1-5; 7 bases match TRBD1. Germline V gene lookup returns CDR1 LNHDA and CDR2 SQIVND (reference sequence). The CDR3 runs to 15 residues. Losses at the gene ends were 11 bases for V and 1 base for J; bases not matched to a gene: 11. The CDR3 region is CAVGGGGQSNQPQHF. Here the CDR3 DNA reads TGTGCCGTCGGGGGAGGGGGCCAAAGCAATCAGCCCCAGCATTTT.

The gene calls are TRBV15 and TRBJ1-6; 7 bases agree with TRBD1. Germline lookup yields CDR1 LNHNV and CDR2 YYDKDF (reference sequence). The J segment lost 5 bases and the V segment lost 0 bases, leaving 1 base of the junction unmatched. This CDR3 has 15 residues. The CDR3 region is CATSRDGTDNSPLHF. In DNA form, the CDR3 reads TGTGCCACCAGCAGAGACGGGACAGATAATTCACCCCTCCACTTT.

This chain links TRBV19 with TRBJ1-6; possibly TRBD1 for D (5 bases). Germline V gene lookup returns CDR1 LNHDA and CDR2 SQIVND (reference sequence). The germline V and J ends were trimmed by 5 bases and 9 bases, with 14 bases remaining between them. The CDR3 covers 14 residues. The CDR3 region has the DNA TGTGCCAGTAGTGTCGGGGGGAAAGGTTCACCCCTCCACTTT. As protein: CASSVGGKGSPLHF.

V and J are TRBV5-6 and TRBJ2-1, with D possibly TRBD2 on 7 matching bases. Per germline, CDR1 SGHDT and CDR2 YYEEEE. V dropped 0 bases and J dropped 9 bases, with 10 bases sitting between them. This CDR3 contains 13 residues. The CDR3: CASSLVGGGEQFF. The CDR3 DNA follows: TGTGCCAGCAGCTTGGTGGGAGGGGGTGAGCAGTTCTTC.

The chain is built from TRBV18 and TRBJ2-5; D possibly uses TRBD1 or TRBD2 (6 bases each). This CDR3 comprises 13 residues. Germline V gene lookup returns CDR1 KGHSH and CDR2 LQKENI. Trimming left V 3 bases short and J 3 bases short, with 8 bases between. CDR3 loop: CASSPGGKETQYF. The CDR3 DNA reads as TGTGCCAGCTCACCCGGGGGCAAAGAGACCCAGTACTTC. Supplemented by reference TRBV18 and TRBJ2-5, the full variable domain reads NAGVMQNPRHLVRRRGQEARLRCSPMKGHSHVYWYRQLPEEGLKFMVYLQKENIIDESGMPKERFSAEFPKEGPSILRIQQVVRGDSAAYFCASSPGGKETQYFGPGTRLLVL.

The chain couples TRBV28 to TRBJ1-2, with D uncertain. The germline V gene has CDR1 MDHEN and CDR2 SYDVKM. This CDR3 region has 12 residues. Trimming took 8 bases from V and 1 from J, leaving 8 bases between them. CDR3 region: CASDGGNYGYTF. In DNA form, the CDR3 reads TGTGCCAGCGACGGAGGTAACTATGGCTACACCTTC.

V gene TRBV28 combines with J gene TRBJ1-4; 9 nucleotides match TRBD1. Losses at the gene ends were 5 bases for V and 4 bases for J; bases not matched to a gene: 2. The germline gives CDR1 MDHEN, CDR2 SYDVKM. CDR3 length: 14 residues. CDR3: CASSRQGGNEKLFF. CDR3 in DNA: TGTGCCAGCAGTCGACAGGGGGGTAATGAAAAACTGTTTTTT.

This chain connects TRBV15 to TRBJ2-1; the match to TRBD1 covers 11 bases. This CDR3 spans 15 amino acids. The V segment lost 3 bases and the J segment 8 bases; nucleotides outside the gene matches: 6. Germline-derived CDR1 and CDR2 are LNHNV and YYDKDF (reference sequence). DNA for the CDR3: TGTGCCACCAGCAGGGGGACAGGGGGAAGAGATGAGCAGTTCTTC. It yields the protein CATSRGTGGRDEQFF.

The J gene is TRBJ2-1, the V gene TRBV4-1; D call uncertain. Germline V lookup: CDR1 MGHRA, CDR2 YSYEKL. The CDR3 consists of 13 residues. V was cut by 1 base and J by 6 bases, with 7 bases left in between. This CDR3 reads CASSQGGTNEQFF. The DNA of the CDR3 is TGCGCCAGCAGCCAAGGGGGAACCAATGAGCAGTTCTTC.

This chain joins TRBV11-2 and TRBJ2-1, with D unclear. This CDR3 is built from 15 residues. Trimming pared 5 bases from V and 0 bases from J, leaving 11 bases between. Germline V lookup: CDR1 SGHAT, CDR2 FQNNGV. This chain's CDR3 is CASSPTWSSYNEQFF. The CDR3 DNA follows: TGTGCCAGCAGCCCTACATGGAGCTCCTACAATGAGCAGTTCTTC.

The chain employs TRBV28 and TRBJ2-1, with TRBD2 identical over 10 bases. Germline loops: CDR1 MDHEN, CDR2 SYDVKM. The CDR3 runs to 16 residues. V dropped 6 bases and J dropped 4; count of bases not matched to a gene: 9. This chain's CDR3 is CASSSLGTSEYNEQFF. CDR3 sequence (DNA): TGTGCCAGCAGCTCCCTCGGGACTAGCGAGTACAATGAGCAGTTCTTC.

The rearrangement joins TRBV6-5 to TRBJ2-2, with D perhaps TRBD1 or TRBD2 (5 bases each). Per germline, CDR1 MNHEY and CDR2 SVGAGI. The CDR3 covers 15 residues. V was pared by 7 bases and J by 6 bases, with 18 bases between. CDR3 bases: TGTGCCAGCACCCGCCGTGGTGAGGGGCCCGGGGAGCTGTTTTTT. This codes for CASTRRGEGPGELFF.

Only a few counts were recorded for this clone. The sample contains more than one DNA sequence encoding this CDR3. The chain employs TRBV7-9 and TRBJ1-5; TRBD1 is a possible D gene (5 bases). This CDR3 spans 13 amino acids. V was shortened by 5 bases and J by 6 bases, with 11 bases between the two germline ends. The germline V gene encodes CDR1 SEHNR and CDR2 FQNEAQ (reference sequence). Here the CDR3 DNA reads TGTGCCAGCAGCCCGGGAAGGGGTCAGCCCCAGCATTTT. It specifies CASSPGRGQPQHF.

This sequence joins TRBV7-9 and TRBJ2-7; the D gene is possibly TRBD2 (7 bases). CDR1 and CDR2 from the germline V gene are SEHNR and FQNEAQ (reference sequence). Trimming took 1 base from V and 3 from J, leaving 13 bases between them. The CDR3 totals 15 residues. Here the CDR3 reads CASSLVRGGDYEQYF. CDR3 nucleotide sequence: TGTGCCAGCAGCTTAGTACGCGGGGGCGACTACGAGCAGTACTTC.

This chain links TRBV5-1 with TRBJ2-1; D not certain. The CDR3 runs to 14 residues. V lost 4 bases and J 8 bases, leaving 16 bases between the germline ends. Germline assignment: CDR1 SGHRS and CDR2 YFSETQ. CDR3: CASSLAPPGDEQFF. The CDR3 bases are TGCGCCAGCAGCCTCGCCCCCCCCGGAGATGAGCAGTTCTTC.

The chain carries TRBV7-2 and TRBJ2-7, with D perhaps TRBD1 or TRBD2 (5 bases each). V was clipped by 6 bases and J by 2 bases, with 14 bases between them. This CDR3 comprises 14 residues. Germline CDR1 SGHTA, CDR2 FQGNSA. The CDR3 sequence: CASSLTPGPYEQYF. The CDR3, as DNA: TGTGCCAGCAGTCTTACTCCGGGACCCTACGAGCAGTACTTC. The full variable domain, in which reference TRBV7-2 and TRBJ2-7 provide the parts outside the CDR3, is GAGVSQSPSNKVTEKGKDVELRCDPISGHTALYWYRQSLGQGLEFLIYFQGNSAPDKSGLPSDRFSAERTGGSVSTLTIQRTQQEDSAVYLCASSLTPGPYEQYFGPGTRLTVT.

The V gene is TRBV29-1, the J gene TRBJ1-1, with TRBD1 identical over 11 bases. Per germline, CDR1 SQVTM and CDR2 ANQGSEA. The CDR3 sequence is 15 residues long. V shed 7 bases, J shed 4 bases, and the junction held 11 bases outside the gene matches. The CDR3 sequence: CSAGTVGTGGTEAFF. CDR3 nucleotide sequence: TGCAGCGCCGGTACCGTCGGGACAGGGGGCACTGAAGCTTTCTTT.

V gene TRBV18 combines with J gene TRBJ1-3; D gene uncertain. V lost 1 base and J 8 bases, leaving 9 bases between the germline ends. Per germline, CDR1 KGHSH and CDR2 LQKENI. The CDR3 consists of 13 residues. The CDR3, as DNA: TGTGCCAGCTCACCACAGAAGGGAGACACCATATATTTT. It yields the protein CASSPQKGDTIYF.